This T cell receptor (beta chain) was documented in a study of T cells after yellow fever vaccination. One entry per CDR3 protein, called by TCRdb with MiXCR from the 5' RACE reads. The sample holds approximately 300,000 distinct CDR3 sequences, around 7% seen once. A few counts support this clonotype. Trimming pared 9 bases from V and 1 base from J, leaving 13 bases between. This CDR3 is 14 amino acids long. In germline, CDR1 is SGHRS, CDR2 YFSETQ. This clonotype was obtained from a man aged 18 to 29 who received the YFV17D yellow fever vaccine. The starting material was PBMCs, obtained roughly 47 days after the first yellow fever vaccination. The chain employs TRBV5-1 and TRBJ2-2; D gene unclear. The CDR3 region has the DNA TGCGCCACCAAACAAGACTGGAACACCGGGGAGCTGTTTTTT. This sequence encodes CATKQDWNTGELFF.